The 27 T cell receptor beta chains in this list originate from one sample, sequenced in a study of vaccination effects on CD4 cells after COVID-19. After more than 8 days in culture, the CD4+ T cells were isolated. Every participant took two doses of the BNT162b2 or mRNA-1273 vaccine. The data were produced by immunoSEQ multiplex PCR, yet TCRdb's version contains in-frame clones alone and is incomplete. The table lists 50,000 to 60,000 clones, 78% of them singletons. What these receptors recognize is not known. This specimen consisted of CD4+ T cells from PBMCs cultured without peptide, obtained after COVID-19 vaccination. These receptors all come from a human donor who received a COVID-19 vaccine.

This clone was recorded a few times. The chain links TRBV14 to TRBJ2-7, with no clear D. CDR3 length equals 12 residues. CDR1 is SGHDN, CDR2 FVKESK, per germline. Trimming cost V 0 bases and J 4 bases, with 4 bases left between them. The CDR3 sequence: CASSQERYEQYF. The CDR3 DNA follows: TGTGCCAGCAGCCAAGAGAGGTACGAGCAGTACTTC.

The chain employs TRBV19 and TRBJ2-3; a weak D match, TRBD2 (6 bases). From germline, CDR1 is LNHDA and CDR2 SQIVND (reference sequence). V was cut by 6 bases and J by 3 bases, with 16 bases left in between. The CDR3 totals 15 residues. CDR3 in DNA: TGTGCCAGTAGACGGGGGAGTAGTCTGACAGATACGCAGTATTTT. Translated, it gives CASRRGSSLTDTQYF.

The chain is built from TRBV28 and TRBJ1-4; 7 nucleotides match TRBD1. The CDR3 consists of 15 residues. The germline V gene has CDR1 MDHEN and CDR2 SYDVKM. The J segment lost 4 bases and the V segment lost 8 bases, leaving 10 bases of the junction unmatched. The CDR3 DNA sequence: TGTGCCAGCCGGGAGAGGGGGCTCGGTAATGAAAAACTGTTTTTT. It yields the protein CASRERGLGNEKLFF. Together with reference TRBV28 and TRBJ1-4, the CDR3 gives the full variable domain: DVKVTQSSRYLVKRTGEKVFLECVQDMDHENMFWYRQDPGLGLRLIYFSYDVKMKEKGDIPEGYSVSREKKERFSLILESASTNQTSMYLCASRERGLGNEKLFFGSGTQLSVL.

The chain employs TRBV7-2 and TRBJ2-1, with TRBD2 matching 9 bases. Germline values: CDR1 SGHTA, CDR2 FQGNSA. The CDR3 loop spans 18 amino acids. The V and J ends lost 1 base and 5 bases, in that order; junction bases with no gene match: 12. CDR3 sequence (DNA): TGTGCCAGCAGCTTAGTCCCCAGCGGGAGGATTGGCGACAATGAGCAGTTCTTC. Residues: CASSLVPSGRIGDNEQFF.

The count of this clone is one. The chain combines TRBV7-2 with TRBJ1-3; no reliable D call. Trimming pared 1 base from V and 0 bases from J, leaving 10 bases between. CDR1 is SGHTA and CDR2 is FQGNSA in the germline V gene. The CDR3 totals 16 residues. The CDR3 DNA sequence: TGTGCCAGCAGCTTAGAAGGAACCATCTCTGGAAACACCATATATTTT. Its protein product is CASSLEGTISGNTIYF.

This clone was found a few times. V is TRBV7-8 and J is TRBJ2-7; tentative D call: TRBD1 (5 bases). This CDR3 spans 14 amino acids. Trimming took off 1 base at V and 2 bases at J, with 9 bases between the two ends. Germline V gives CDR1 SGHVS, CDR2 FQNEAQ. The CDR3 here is CASSLDRGTYEQYF. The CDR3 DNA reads TGTGCCAGCAGCTTAGATAGGGGAACCTACGAGCAGTACTTC.

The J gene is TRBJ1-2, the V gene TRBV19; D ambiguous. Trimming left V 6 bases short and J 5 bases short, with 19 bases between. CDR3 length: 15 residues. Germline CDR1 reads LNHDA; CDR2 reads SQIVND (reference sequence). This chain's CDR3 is CASRDGSGGEYGYTF. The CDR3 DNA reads TGTGCCAGTAGGGATGGGTCTGGAGGCGAGTATGGCTACACCTTC.

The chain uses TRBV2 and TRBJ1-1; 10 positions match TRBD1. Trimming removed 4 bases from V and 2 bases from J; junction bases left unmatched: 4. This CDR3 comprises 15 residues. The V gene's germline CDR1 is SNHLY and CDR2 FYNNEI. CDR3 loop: CASSADRGANTEAFF. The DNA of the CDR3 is TGTGCCAGCAGTGCGGACAGGGGGGCAAACACTGAAGCTTTCTTT.

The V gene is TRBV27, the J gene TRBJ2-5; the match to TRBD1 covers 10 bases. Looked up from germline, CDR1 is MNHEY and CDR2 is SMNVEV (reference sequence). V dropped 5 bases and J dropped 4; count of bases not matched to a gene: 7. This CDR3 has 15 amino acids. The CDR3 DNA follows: TGTGCCAGCAGTAGTACCGGGACAGGGGTAGAGACCCAGTACTTC. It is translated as CASSSTGTGVETQYF.

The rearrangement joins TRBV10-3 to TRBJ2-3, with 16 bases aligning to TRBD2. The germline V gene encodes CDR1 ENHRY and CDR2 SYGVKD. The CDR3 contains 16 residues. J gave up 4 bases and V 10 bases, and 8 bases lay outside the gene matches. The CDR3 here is CATQLGTSGRADTQYF. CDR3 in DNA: TGTGCCACTCAACTGGGGACTAGCGGGAGGGCAGATACGCAGTATTTT.

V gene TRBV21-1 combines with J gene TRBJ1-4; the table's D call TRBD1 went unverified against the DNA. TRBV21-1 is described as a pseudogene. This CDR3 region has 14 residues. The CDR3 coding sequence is TGTGCCAGCAGCACTGGACAGAGTAATGAAAAACTGTTTTTT. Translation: CASSTGQSNEKLFF.

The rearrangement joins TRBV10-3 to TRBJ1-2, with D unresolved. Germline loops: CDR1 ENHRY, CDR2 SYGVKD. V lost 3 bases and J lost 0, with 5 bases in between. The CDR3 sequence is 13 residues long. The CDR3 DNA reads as TGTGCCATCAGTGAATCGACTAACTATGGCTACACCTTC. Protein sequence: CAISESTNYGYTF.

The CDR3 nucleotides read TGTGCCAGCAGCGTAGGGGGAGATAAAAATTCACCCCTCCACTTT. Protein sequence: CASSVGGDKNSPLHF. The chain combines TRBV9 with TRBJ1-6; D ambiguous. V lost 0 bases, J lost 7 bases, and 11 bases lay in between. The CDR3 is made up of 15 amino acids. Germline V gives CDR1 SGDLS, CDR2 YYNGEE. Full variable domain (remainder filled in from reference TRBV9 and TRBJ1-6): DSGVTQTPKHLITATGQRVTLRCSPRSGDLSVYWYQQSLDQGLQFLIQYYNGEERAKGNILERFSAQQFPDLHSELNLSSLELGDSALYFCASSVGGDKNSPLHFGNGTRLTVT.

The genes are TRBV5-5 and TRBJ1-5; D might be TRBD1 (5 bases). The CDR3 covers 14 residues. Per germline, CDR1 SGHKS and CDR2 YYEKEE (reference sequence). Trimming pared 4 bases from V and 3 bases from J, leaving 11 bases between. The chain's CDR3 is CASSLSGINQPQHF. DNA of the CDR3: TGTGCCAGCAGCCTGTCAGGGATCAATCAGCCCCAGCATTTT.

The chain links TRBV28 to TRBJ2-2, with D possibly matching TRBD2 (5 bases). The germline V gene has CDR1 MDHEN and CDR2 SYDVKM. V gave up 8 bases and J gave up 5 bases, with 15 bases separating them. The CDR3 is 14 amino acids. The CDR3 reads CASGLKRATGELFF. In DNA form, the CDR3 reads TGTGCCAGCGGACTGAAGAGGGCAACCGGGGAGCTGTTTTTT. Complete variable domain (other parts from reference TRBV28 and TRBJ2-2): DVKVTQSSRYLVKRTGEKVFLECVQDMDHENMFWYRQDPGLGLRLIYFSYDVKMKEKGDIPEGYSVSREKKERFSLILESASTNQTSMYLCASGLKRATGELFFGEGSRLTVL.

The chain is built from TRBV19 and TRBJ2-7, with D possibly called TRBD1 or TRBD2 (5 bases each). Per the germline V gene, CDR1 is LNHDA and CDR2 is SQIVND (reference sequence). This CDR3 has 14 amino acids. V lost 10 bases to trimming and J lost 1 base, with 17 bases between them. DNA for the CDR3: TGTGCCACCGGGGCATTGGGGCGATCCTACGAGCAGTACTTC. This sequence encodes CATGALGRSYEQYF.

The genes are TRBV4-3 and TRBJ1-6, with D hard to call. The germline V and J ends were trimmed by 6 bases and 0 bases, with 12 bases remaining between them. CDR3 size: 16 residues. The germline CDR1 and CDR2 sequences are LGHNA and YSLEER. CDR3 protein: CASSAAARSYNSPLHF. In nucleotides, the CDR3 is TGCGCCAGCAGTGCAGCAGCCCGCTCCTATAATTCACCCCTCCACTTT.

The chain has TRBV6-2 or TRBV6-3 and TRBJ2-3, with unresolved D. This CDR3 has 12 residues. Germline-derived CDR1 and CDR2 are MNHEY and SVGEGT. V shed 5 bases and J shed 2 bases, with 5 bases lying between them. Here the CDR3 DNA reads TGTGCCAGCAGTACCACCACAGATACGCAGTATTTT. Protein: CASSTTTDTQYF.

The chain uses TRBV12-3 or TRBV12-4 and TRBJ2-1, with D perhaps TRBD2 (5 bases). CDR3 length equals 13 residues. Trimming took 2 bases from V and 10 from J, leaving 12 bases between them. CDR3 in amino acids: CASSLFVAKEQFF. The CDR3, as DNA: TGTGCCAGCAGTTTATTTGTAGCGAAAGAGCAGTTCTTC.

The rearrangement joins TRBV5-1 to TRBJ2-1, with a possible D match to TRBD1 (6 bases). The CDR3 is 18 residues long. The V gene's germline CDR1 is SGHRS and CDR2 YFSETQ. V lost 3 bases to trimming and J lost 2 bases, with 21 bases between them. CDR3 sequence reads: CASSSLAPGHKAYNEQFF. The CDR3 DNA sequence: TGCGCCAGCAGCTCCCTCGCACCGGGACACAAGGCCTACAATGAGCAGTTCTTC.

The CDR3 DNA reads as TGTGCCAGCAGCCCCGCGCGGGGGGCTTTCAATCAGCCCCAGCATTTT. Translating it yields CASSPARGAFNQPQHF. The chain joins TRBV7-9 to TRBJ1-5; possible D gene TRBD1, 6 bases. Germline CDR1 reads SEHNR; CDR2 reads FQNEAQ (reference sequence). V was pared by 5 bases and J by 3 bases, with 17 bases between. The CDR3 runs to 16 residues. Looking up the rest from reference TRBV7-9 and TRBJ1-5 gives the full variable domain: DTGVSQNPRHKITKRGQNVTFRCDPISEHNRLYWYRQTLGQGPEFLTYFQNEAQLEKSRLLSDRFSAERPKGSFSTLEIQRTEQGDSAMYLCASSPARGAFNQPQHFGDGTRLSIL.

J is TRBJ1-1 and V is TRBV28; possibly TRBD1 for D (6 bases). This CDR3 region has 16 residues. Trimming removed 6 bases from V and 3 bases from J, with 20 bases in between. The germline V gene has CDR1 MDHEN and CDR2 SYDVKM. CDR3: CASSPPGGRSDTEAFF. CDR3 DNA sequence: TGTGCCAGCAGCCCCCCCGGGGGGCGAAGTGACACTGAAGCTTTCTTT.

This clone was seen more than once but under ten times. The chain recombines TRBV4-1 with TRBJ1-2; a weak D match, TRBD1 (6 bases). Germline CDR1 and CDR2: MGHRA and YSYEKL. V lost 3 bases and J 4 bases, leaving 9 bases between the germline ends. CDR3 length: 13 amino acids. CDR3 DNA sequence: TGCGCCAGCAGCCAGATGGACAGCTATGGCTACACCTTC. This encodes CASSQMDSYGYTF.

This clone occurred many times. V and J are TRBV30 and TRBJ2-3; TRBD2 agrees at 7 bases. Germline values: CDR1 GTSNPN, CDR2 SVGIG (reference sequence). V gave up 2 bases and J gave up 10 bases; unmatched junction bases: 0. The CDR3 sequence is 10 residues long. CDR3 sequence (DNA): TGTGCCTGGAGTAGCGGGGCGCAGTATTTT. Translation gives CAWSSGAQYF.

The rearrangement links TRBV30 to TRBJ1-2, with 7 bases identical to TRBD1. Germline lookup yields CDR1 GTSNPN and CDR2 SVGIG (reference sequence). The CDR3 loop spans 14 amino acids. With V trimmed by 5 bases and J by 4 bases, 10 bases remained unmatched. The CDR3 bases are TGTGCCTGGGAGACAGGGATTGGGGCCTATGGCTACACCTTC. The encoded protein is CAWETGIGAYGYTF.

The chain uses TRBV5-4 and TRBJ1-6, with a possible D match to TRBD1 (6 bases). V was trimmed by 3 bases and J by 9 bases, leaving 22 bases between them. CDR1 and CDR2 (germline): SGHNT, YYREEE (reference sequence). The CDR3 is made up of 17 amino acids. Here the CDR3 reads CASSSSPNWDKVSPLHF. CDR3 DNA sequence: TGTGCCAGCAGCTCCTCACCTAACTGGGACAAAGTTTCACCCCTCCACTTT.

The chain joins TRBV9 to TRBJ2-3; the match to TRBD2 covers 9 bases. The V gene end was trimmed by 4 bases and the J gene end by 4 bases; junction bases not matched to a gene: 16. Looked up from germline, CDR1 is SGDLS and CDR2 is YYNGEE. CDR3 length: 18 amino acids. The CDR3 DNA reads TGTGCCAGCAGCCCCCTAATTGTCGCGGGGGGGCGGGCAGATACGCAGTATTTT. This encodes CASSPLIVAGGRADTQYF.